The text below deals with one T cell receptor (beta chain). The antigen it binds to is not known. Base qualities are not at hand, and no much larger clone is one base apart. These data are taken from a study of blood T cell repertoires in COVID-19 (dated by TCRdb to 2019 to 2021). Turning to the overall study: Samples from collaborators originated in the United States, Italy and Spain and spanned both the acute and convalescent phases of COVID-19. A de-identified subject ID, COVID-19 status, age in years and sex were almost always included in the sample metadata. The repertoires were released in a freely available public database meant as a resource for research on the immune response to SARS-CoV-2. The prospective study material was composed of cDNA or gDNA derived from T cells, B-cell-depleted T cells, or PBMCs. Samples were obtained from the ongoing ImmuneRACE study (first 160 participants) and from 1,254 subjects provided by 6 global collaborators. Where available, HLA class I and class II types were obtained from metadata supplied by the sample provider rather than from assay-based typing. Deeply sampled blood TCRbeta repertoires from subjects exposed to, actively infected with, or recovered from COVID-19 were included in the dataset. The investigation overall reported the following: The amount of clinical and demographic metadata varied by source and participant and was provided uncurated.

TCRbeta CDR3 regions were amplified from genomic DNA by means of the immunoSEQ Assay, a bias-controlled multiplex PCR. Concerning the study's data processing: The number of nucleated cells in each sample was estimated by amplification of reference gene primers within the assay. Sequence reads were collapsed and filtered to measure the absolute abundance of every unique TCRbeta CDR3 rearrangement. For each sample, productive Simpson clonality was calculated as the square root of Simpson's diversity index across productive rearrangements. What TCRdb holds here is the immuneACCESS table cut down to in-frame rearrangements. Part of the clones is not present; checked against another copy, under half of the missing clones reflect an unresolved V gene, and the others are unexplained. The V and J calls and clone size were taken over from that table, and D and trimming were inferred from the DNA. This sample has tens of thousands of clones in its table, and roughly 84% of those were observed once. The ten largest account for roughly 15% of the sample.

Collaborating institutions collected whole blood in K2EDTA tubes following their own protocols. For TCRbeta analysis, collaborators shipped samples in one of three forms: frozen whole blood, isolated PBMCs, or DNA extracted from either of those sample types. The CDR3 runs 13 residues from the cysteine to the phenylalanine. This entry keeps only the CDR3 DNA: 39 bases, framed from base 1. After removal of 5 bases from V and 5 bases from J, the junction retains 6 bases not matched to a gene. The sequenced sample was peripheral blood. The rearrangement combines TRBV12-3 or TRBV12-4 with TRBJ2-7; TRBD1 aligns with 7 central bases. This TCR was sampled from a human donor with active COVID-19. The donor label of this sample is uncertain. CDR3 protein: CASSPSTGNEQYF. The sequenced DNA is TGTGCCAGCAGTCCCTCGACAGGGAACGAGCAGTACTTC.